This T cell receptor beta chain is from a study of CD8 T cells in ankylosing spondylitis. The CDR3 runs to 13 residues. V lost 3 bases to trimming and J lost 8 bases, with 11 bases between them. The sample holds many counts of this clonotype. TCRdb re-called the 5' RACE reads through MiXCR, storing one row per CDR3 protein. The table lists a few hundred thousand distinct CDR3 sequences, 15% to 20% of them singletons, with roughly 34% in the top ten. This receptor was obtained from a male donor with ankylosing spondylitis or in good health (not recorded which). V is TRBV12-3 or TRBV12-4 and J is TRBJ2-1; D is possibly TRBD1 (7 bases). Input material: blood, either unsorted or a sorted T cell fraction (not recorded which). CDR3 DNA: TGTGCCAGCAGTTTCCCCAGGGGGGATGAGCAGTTCTTC. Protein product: CASSFPRGDEQFF.